These 17 T cell receptor beta chains were sequenced from one sample in a study of blood T cell repertoires in COVID-19. Libraries were prepared by immunoSEQ multiplex PCR; TCRdb keeps only in-frame clonotypes and omits some of them. The sample lists roughly 84,000 clones, roughly 80% occurring once. The sample consisted of peripheral blood. Receptor source: a middle-aged woman with active or convalescent COVID-19.

The chain is built from TRBV5-1 and TRBJ2-1; tentative D call: TRBD2 (8 bases). The CDR3 is 18 residues long. Trimming took off 3 bases at V and 3 bases at J, with 22 bases between the two ends. From germline, CDR1 is SGHRS and CDR2 YFSETQ. The CDR3 DNA reads as TGCGCCAGCAGCTCCCTCCCGGGAGGGGGCGATATCTACAATGAGCAGTTCTTC. Translating it yields CASSSLPGGGDIYNEQFF. Full variable domain (remainder filled in from reference TRBV5-1 and TRBJ2-1): KAGVTQTPRYLIKTRGQQVTLSCSPISGHRSVSWYQQTPGQGLQFLFEYFSETQRNKGNFPGRFSGRQFSNSRSEMNVSTLELGDSALYLCASSSLPGGGDIYNEQFFGPGTRLTVL.

This rearrangement joins TRBV10-2 to TRBJ2-1, with a tentative D call TRBD2 (5 bases). The germline gives CDR1 WSHSY, CDR2 SAAADI. The V end lost 8 bases, the J end lost 7 bases, and 15 bases lay between the germline ends. The length of the CDR3 is 13 residues. The CDR3 coding sequence is TGCGCCAGCGCCCGGGAAGAAGCGAATGAGCAGTTCTTC. This codes for CASAREEANEQFF.

This clone has a handful of counts. The J gene is TRBJ2-2, the V gene TRBV2; D might be TRBD2 (6 bases). V lost 3 bases and J lost 4, with 15 bases in between. CDR1 and CDR2 from the germline V gene are SNHLY and FYNNEI. The CDR3 totals 16 residues. CDR3 region: CASSEGRGAGTGELFF. In DNA form, the CDR3 reads TGTGCCAGCAGTGAGGGGCGGGGCGCCGGCACCGGGGAGCTGTTTTTT.

This chain links TRBV5-1 with TRBJ2-6; no clear D. The CDR3 sequence is 14 residues long. Germline assignment: CDR1 SGHRS and CDR2 YFSETQ. V was clipped by 4 bases and J by 0 bases, with 5 bases between them. The CDR3 protein is CASSTISGANVLTF. The CDR3 bases are TGCGCCAGCAGCACAATCTCTGGGGCCAACGTCCTGACTTTC. The whole variable domain, filled in from reference TRBV5-1 and TRBJ2-6, reads KAGVTQTPRYLIKTRGQQVTLSCSPISGHRSVSWYQQTPGQGLQFLFEYFSETQRNKGNFPGRFSGRQFSNSRSEMNVSTLELGDSALYLCASSTISGANVLTFGAGSRLTVL.

This chain links TRBV5-6 with TRBJ1-2; no reliable D call. Germline CDR1 is SGHDT and CDR2 is YYEEEE. V was shortened by 6 bases and J by 3 bases, with 15 bases between the two germline ends. The CDR3 has 14 residues. CDR3 loop: CASTSGPAYYGYTF. Written as DNA, the CDR3 is TGTGCCAGCACCAGCGGGCCGGCATACTATGGCTACACCTTC.

The chain couples TRBV5-1 to TRBJ1-2; 7 bases match TRBD1. CDR3 length equals 15 residues. J was trimmed by 1 base and V by 4 bases; bases with no gene match: 7. Germline CDR1 SGHRS, CDR2 YFSETQ. CDR3 bases: TGCGCCAGCAGCCGGGGACAGCCGTATAACTATGGCTACACCTTC. Residues: CASSRGQPYNYGYTF. Full variable domain (missing parts from reference TRBV5-1 and TRBJ1-2): KAGVTQTPRYLIKTRGQQVTLSCSPISGHRSVSWYQQTPGQGLQFLFEYFSETQRNKGNFPGRFSGRQFSNSRSEMNVSTLELGDSALYLCASSRGQPYNYGYTFGSGTRLTVV.

V and J are TRBV7-2 and TRBJ2-1; the match to TRBD2 covers 13 bases. CDR3 size: 18 residues. Germline V lookup: CDR1 SGHTA, CDR2 FQGNSA. After removal of 5 bases from V and 8 bases from J, the junction contained 15 bases not matched to a gene. CDR3 bases: TGTGCCAGCAGCCACACTAGCGGGAGGGCCGTTACAATCGATGAGCAGTTCTTC. It specifies CASSHTSGRAVTIDEQFF.

The J gene is TRBJ1-4, the V gene TRBV28; 7 positions match TRBD1. Germline V gene sequence: CDR1 MDHEN, CDR2 SYDVKM. The ends lost 1 base at V and 7 bases at J; junction bases unmatched: 9. This CDR3 has 16 residues. The CDR3 loop reads CASSLFGGQFPEKLFF. In DNA form, the CDR3 reads TGTGCCAGCAGTTTATTCGGGGGACAGTTTCCTGAAAAACTGTTTTTT.

The V and J genes are TRBV7-3 and TRBJ2-5; TRBD1 is a possible D gene (7 bases). Germline loops: CDR1 SGHTA, CDR2 FQGTGA. The CDR3 spans 15 residues. The V end lost 1 base, the J end lost 5 bases, and 14 bases lay between the germline ends. The CDR3 DNA reads as TGTGCCAGCAGCTTAAGGGCACAGGGGAGGGAGACCCAGTACTTC. Translating gives CASSLRAQGRETQYF.

This clone came up once. The chain recombines TRBV7-2 with TRBJ2-7; 8 bases are shared with TRBD2. Unmatched junction bases numbered 6, after V lost 5 bases and J lost 3 bases. This CDR3 has 14 amino acids. CDR1 SGHTA and CDR2 FQGNSA come from the germline V gene. In nucleotides, the CDR3 is TGTGCCAGCAGCCCCGCGGGAGGCAGCTACGAGCAGTACTTC. Its protein is CASSPAGGSYEQYF.

J is TRBJ2-3 and V is TRBV5-1, with 9 bases identical to TRBD2. There are 15 residues in the CDR3. CDR1 and CDR2 (germline): SGHRS, YFSETQ. The V segment lost 1 base and the J segment 6 bases; nucleotides outside the gene matches: 6. CDR3 sequence reads: CASSLPSGEEDTQYF. The DNA of the CDR3 is TGCGCCAGCAGCTTGCCTAGCGGGGAGGAGGATACGCAGTATTTT.

This clone is a singleton in its sample. This chain uses TRBV11-1 with TRBJ2-7, with 10 positions matching TRBD1. V dropped 1 base and J dropped 3; count of bases not matched to a gene: 3. The germline V gene encodes CDR1 SGHAT and CDR2 FQDESV (reference sequence). The CDR3 extends over 15 amino acids. The CDR3 loop is CASSLVGTGVYEQYF. The CDR3 DNA is TGTGCCAGCAGCTTAGTGGGGACAGGGGTCTACGAGCAGTACTTC. The entire variable domain, with the rest obtained from reference TRBV11-1 and TRBJ2-7, is as follows: EAEVAQSPRYKITEKSQAVAFWCDPISGHATLYWYRQILGQGPELLVQFQDESVVDDSQLPKDRFSAERLKGVDSTLKIQPAELGDSAMYLCASSLVGTGVYEQYFGPGTRLTVT.

This clone turned up a few times. This chain links TRBV12-3 or TRBV12-4 with TRBJ1-1, with D tentatively TRBD1 (6 bases). The CDR3 is 12 amino acids. V was shortened by 3 bases and J by 11 bases, with 13 bases between the two germline ends. The CDR3 coding sequence is TGTGCCAGCAGTTTGGGGGACATGCGGGCTTTCTTT. Translating it yields CASSLGDMRAFF.

The chain links TRBV9 to TRBJ2-1; 13 bases align to TRBD2. J gave up 4 bases and V 4 bases, and 5 bases lay outside the gene matches. The CDR3 is 16 residues long. Germline V gives CDR1 SGDLS, CDR2 YYNGEE. CDR3 in DNA: TGTGCCAGCAGCATGGGACTAGCGGGGCCGTACAATGAGCAGTTCTTC. Translation gives CASSMGLAGPYNEQFF.

This chain uses TRBV10-1 with TRBJ1-1, with 8 nucleotides matching TRBD1. The germline V gene has CDR1 WNHNN and CDR2 SYGVQD (reference sequence). Unmatched junction bases numbered 13, after V lost 6 bases and J lost 1 base. The CDR3 consists of 17 residues. The CDR3 coding sequence is TGCGCCAGCAGCTCCGGGACAGGTGCCGGCGGGAACACTGAAGCTTTCTTT. Residues: CASSSGTGAGGNTEAFF.

CDR3 sequence reads: CASSPTGALNTEAFF. CDR3 DNA sequence: TGTGCCAGCAGCCCTACAGGGGCTCTGAACACTGAAGCTTTCTTT. This sequence joins TRBV7-3 and TRBJ1-1; 7 nucleotides align to TRBD1. Per the germline V gene, CDR1 is SGHTA and CDR2 is FQGTGA. The CDR3 loop spans 15 amino acids. The ends lost 5 bases at V and 0 bases at J; junction bases unmatched: 6.

The V and J genes are TRBV5-4 and TRBJ1-5; D call uncertain. CDR3 length: 13 residues. From germline, CDR1 is SGHNT and CDR2 YYREEE (reference sequence). Trimming removed 4 bases at V and 8 bases at J, with 13 bases between. CDR3 bases: TGTGCCAGCAGCGTGAAGCCCCAAGAGCCCCAGCATTTT. Its translation: CASSVKPQEPQHF.